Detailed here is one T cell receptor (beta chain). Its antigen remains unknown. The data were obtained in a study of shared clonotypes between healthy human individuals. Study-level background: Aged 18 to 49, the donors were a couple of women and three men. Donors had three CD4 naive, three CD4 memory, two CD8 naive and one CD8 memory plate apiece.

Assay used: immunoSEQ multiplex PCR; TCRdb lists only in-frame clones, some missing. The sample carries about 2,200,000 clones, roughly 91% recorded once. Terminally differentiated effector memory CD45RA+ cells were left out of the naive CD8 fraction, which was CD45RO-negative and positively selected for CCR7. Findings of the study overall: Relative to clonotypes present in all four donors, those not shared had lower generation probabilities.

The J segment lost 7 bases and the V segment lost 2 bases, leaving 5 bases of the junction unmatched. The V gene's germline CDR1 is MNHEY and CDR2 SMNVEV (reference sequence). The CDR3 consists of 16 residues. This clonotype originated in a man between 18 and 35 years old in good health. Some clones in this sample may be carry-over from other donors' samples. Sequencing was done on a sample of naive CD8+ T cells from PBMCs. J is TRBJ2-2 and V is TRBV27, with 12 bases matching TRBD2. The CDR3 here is CASSLLAGGPSGELFF. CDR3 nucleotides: TGTGCCAGCAGTTTACTAGCGGGAGGGCCGAGCGGGGAGCTGTTTTTT.